Shown below are 22 T cell receptor beta chains from a single sample sequenced in a study of cytotoxic CD8 clonotypes in ibrutinib-treated CLL. Data came from immunoSEQ multiplex PCR; TCRdb stores just in-frame clones and leaves some out. In the table there are 150,000 to 200,000 clones, roughly 88% of which are singletons. The sample in question was PBMCs, obtained at disease progression, from a patient treated with ibrutinib. Receptor source: a human donor with chronic lymphocytic leukemia.

As DNA, the CDR3 is TGTGCCAGCAGTCAAATGACAGGGGGTGGCACTGAAGCTTTCTTT. It is translated as CASSQMTGGGTEAFF. The chain links TRBV6-1 to TRBJ1-1, with 9 bases aligning to TRBD1. This CDR3 contains 15 residues. CDR1 and CDR2 from the germline V gene are MNHNS and SASEGT. The V and J ends lost 5 bases and 4 bases, in that order; junction bases with no gene match: 8.

The J gene is TRBJ2-3, the V gene TRBV18, with TRBD2 matching over 9 bases. The CDR3 runs 15 residues. V shed 3 bases and J 4 bases; nucleotides not matched to a gene: 5. Per germline, CDR1 KGHSH and CDR2 LQKENI. The CDR3 DNA reads as TGTGCCAGCTCACCGGGACTAGCCGACGCAGATACGCAGTATTTT. Residues: CASSPGLADADTQYF.

With regard to this clone: Other DNA sequences from this sample encode an identical CDR3 as well. The V and J genes are TRBV7-6 and TRBJ1-5, with D unclear. The CDR3 consists of 13 residues. Deletions cut 1 base from V and 4 bases from J, with 5 bases between. In germline, CDR1 is SGHVS, CDR2 FNYEAQ. DNA of the CDR3: TGTGCCAGCAGCTTAGGGACGAATCAGCCCCAGCATTTT. This sequence encodes CASSLGTNQPQHF.

The chain is built from TRBV11-3 and TRBJ2-2; no firm D call. Germline V gives CDR1 SGHNT, CDR2 YENEEA. The V and J ends lost 5 bases and 1 base respectively, with 8 bases between them. This CDR3 region has 14 residues. The CDR3 region is CASSPQRNTGELFF. Written as DNA, the CDR3 is TGTGCCAGCAGCCCTCAACGGAACACCGGGGAGCTGTTTTTT.

With respect to this clone: Other DNA sequences in the sample encode the same CDR3. V gene TRBV5-1 combines with J gene TRBJ2-5, with D tentatively TRBD1 (5 bases). The V gene's germline CDR1 is SGHRS and CDR2 YFSETQ. Trimming left V 1 base short and J 1 base short, with 5 bases between. The CDR3 extends over 13 amino acids. The CDR3 spells CASSLQGQETQYF. The CDR3 nucleotides read TGCGCCAGCAGCTTGCAGGGCCAAGAGACCCAGTACTTC.

The chain couples TRBV7-3 to TRBJ2-1; D call uncertain. Trimming pared 4 bases from V and 6 bases from J, leaving 13 bases between. Germline values: CDR1 SGHTA, CDR2 FQGTGA. The CDR3 extends over 14 amino acids. The CDR3 sequence: CASSSYDTSNEQFF. CDR3 nucleotides: TGTGCCAGCAGCTCTTATGACACCAGCAATGAGCAGTTCTTC.

V is TRBV28 and J is TRBJ1-3; D is perhaps TRBD1 (5 bases). The V and J ends lost 4 bases and 2 bases respectively, with 12 bases between them. This CDR3 region has 15 residues. Per the germline V gene, CDR1 is MDHEN and CDR2 is SYDVKM. CDR3 region: CASSSSGKPGNTIYF. The CDR3 nucleotides are TGTGCCAGCAGTTCTTCAGGGAAACCTGGAAACACCATATATTTT.

This chain links TRBV5-6 with TRBJ1-4; the D is unclear. The ends were cut back, 2 bases at V and 0 bases at J, with 5 bases in the middle. CDR1 is SGHDT, CDR2 YYEEEE, per germline. This CDR3 spans 14 amino acids. The CDR3 nucleotides read TGTGCCAGCAGCTTACAGACAACTAATGAAAAACTGTTTTTT. Residues: CASSLQTTNEKLFF.

This clone is a singleton in its sample. The V gene is TRBV19, the J gene TRBJ2-3; 7 bases agree with TRBD2. J lost 10 bases, V lost 11 bases, and 9 bases had no gene match. CDR3 length: 11 residues. Looked up from germline, CDR1 is LNHDA and CDR2 is SQIVND (reference sequence). The DNA for the CDR3 is TGTGCCGGGGGGGAGGGCCGCGCGCAGTATTTT. Its translation: CAGGEGRAQYF. Supplemented by reference TRBV19 and TRBJ2-3, the full variable domain reads DGGITQSPKYLFRKEGQNVTLSCEQNLNHDAMYWYRQDPGQGLRLIYYSQIVNDFQKGDIAEGYSVSREKKESFPLTVTSAQKNPTAFYLCAGGEGRAQYFGPGTRLTVL.

The chain is built from TRBV6-5 and TRBJ2-1; D is perhaps TRBD1 (5 bases). V was trimmed by 5 bases and J by 2 bases, leaving 13 bases between them. This CDR3 comprises 15 residues. Per the germline V gene, CDR1 is MNHEY and CDR2 is SVGAGI. DNA of the CDR3: TGTGCCAGCAGTAGGGGCTCTTTTCCCTACAATGAGCAGTTCTTC. As protein: CASSRGSFPYNEQFF.

The chain joins TRBV6-4 to TRBJ2-2; 7 nucleotides match TRBD2. Germline CDR1 MRHNA, CDR2 SNTAGT. The CDR3 is made up of 15 amino acids. Trimming at V came to 3 bases and at J to 5 bases, leaving 6 bases not matched to a gene. The CDR3 sequence is CASSEEREWTGELFF. The DNA of the CDR3 is TGTGCCAGCAGTGAGGAGCGGGAATGGACCGGGGAGCTGTTTTTT.

The chain recombines TRBV19 with TRBJ1-1, with TRBD1 identical over 10 bases. Germline trimming cut 6 bases from V and 5 bases from J; bases unmatched to any gene: 9. The CDR3 has 15 amino acids. Germline V gives CDR1 LNHDA, CDR2 SQIVND (reference sequence). CDR3 residues: CASSGDRGPGTEAFF. The CDR3 DNA follows: TGTGCCAGTAGCGGAGACAGGGGGCCGGGAACTGAAGCTTTCTTT.

The chain couples TRBV27 to TRBJ2-1; maybe TRBD1 (5 bases). Germline V lookup: CDR1 MNHEY, CDR2 SMNVEV (reference sequence). This CDR3 contains 14 residues. Between the trimmed V and J ends, which lost 7 bases and 1 base, there was a span of 11 bases. The CDR3 region is CASKQDHSYNEQFF. The CDR3 region has the DNA TGTGCCAGCAAACAGGACCATTCCTACAATGAGCAGTTCTTC.

V usage is TRBV5-1 and J usage is TRBJ2-7; 9 nucleotides align to TRBD2. V trimming: 0 bases; J trimming: 6 bases; junction bases outside the gene matches: 1. The germline CDR1 and CDR2 sequences are SGHRS and YFSETQ. CDR3 length: 13 residues. CDR3 loop: CASSLVAGAEQYF. Here the CDR3 DNA reads TGCGCCAGCAGCTTGGTAGCGGGGGCCGAGCAGTACTTC.

The J gene is TRBJ2-4, the V gene TRBV11-1, with TRBD2 matching over 12 bases. CDR1 SGHAT and CDR2 FQDESV come from the germline V gene (reference sequence). Trimming removed 5 bases from V and 9 bases from J; junction bases left unmatched: 8. The CDR3 spans 15 residues. DNA of the CDR3: TGTGCCAGCAGCCCAACTAGCGGGGGGCCTGGCATTCAGTACTTC. Translating gives CASSPTSGGPGIQYF.

The chain couples TRBV5-6 to TRBJ2-5; 8 positions match TRBD1. CDR3 length equals 16 residues. V was clipped by 0 bases and J by 1 base; unmatched bases: 5. The germline CDR1 and CDR2 sequences are SGHDT and YYEEEE. CDR3 sequence: CASSLARGLAQETQYF. Here the CDR3 DNA reads TGTGCCAGCAGCTTGGCCAGGGGGCTAGCCCAAGAGACCCAGTACTTC.

The chain links TRBV13 to TRBJ2-7, with a tentative D call TRBD1 (6 bases). Germline CDR1 reads PRHDT; CDR2 reads FYEKMQ (reference sequence). The CDR3 loop spans 12 amino acids. V was clipped by 4 bases and J by 4 bases, with 8 bases between them. CDR3 in amino acids: CASSSRGYEQYF. CDR3 DNA: TGTGCCAGCAGCTCCAGGGGATACGAGCAGTACTTC. The variable domain in full, completed from reference TRBV13 and TRBJ2-7, reads AAGVIQSPRHLIKEKRETATLKCYPIPRHDTVYWYQQGPGQDPQFLISFYEKMQSDKGSIPDRFSAQQFSDYHSELNMSSLELGDSALYFCASSSRGYEQYFGPGTRLTVT.

The rearrangement joins TRBV18 to TRBJ2-1, with 7 bases that match TRBD1. Looked up from germline, CDR1 is KGHSH and CDR2 is LQKENI. V trimming: 4 bases; J trimming: 8 bases; junction bases outside the gene matches: 8. This CDR3 has 14 amino acids. In DNA form, the CDR3 reads TGTGCCAGCTCACTTTCCATAACAGGGGATGAGCAGTTCTTC. Protein sequence: CASSLSITGDEQFF.

The rearrangement uses TRBV21-1 and TRBJ1-5. TRBV21-1 is assigned pseudogene status. The CDR3 has 19 residues. This CDR3 is CASSSLPLEGDKSNQPQHF. DNA of the CDR3: TGTGCCAGCAGCAGCCTCCCCTTGGAGGGAGACAAGAGCAATCAGCCCCAGCATTTT.

This clone was observed at least ten times. V usage is TRBV19 and J usage is TRBJ2-3; no reliable D call. This CDR3 is 14 amino acids long. Germline CDR1 is LNHDA and CDR2 is SQIVND (reference sequence). Trimming left V 6 bases short and J 5 bases short, with 15 bases between. CDR3 DNA: TGTGCCAGTAGCGTGGATCAGCCCCAAGATACGCAGTATTTT. This sequence encodes CASSVDQPQDTQYF.

This chain connects TRBV11-1 to TRBJ1-1, with D unresolved. V was pared by 4 bases and J by 1 base, with 16 bases between. This CDR3 comprises 16 residues. CDR1 SGHAT and CDR2 FQDESV come from the germline V gene (reference sequence). The DNA of the CDR3 is TGTGCCAGCAGCTCTCGTGGCGAGAGGCAGAACACTGAAGCTTTCTTT. Its translation: CASSSRGERQNTEAFF.

The genes are TRBV5-1 and TRBJ1-4, with a possible D match to TRBD1 (6 bases). The germline V gene has CDR1 SGHRS and CDR2 YFSETQ. CDR3 length equals 15 residues. The germline V and J ends were trimmed by 1 base and 8 bases, with 15 bases remaining between them. CDR3 sequence (DNA): TGCGCCAGCAGCTTGTTTGGGGGCATCCGGGAAAAACTGTTTTTT. This encodes CASSLFGGIREKLFF.